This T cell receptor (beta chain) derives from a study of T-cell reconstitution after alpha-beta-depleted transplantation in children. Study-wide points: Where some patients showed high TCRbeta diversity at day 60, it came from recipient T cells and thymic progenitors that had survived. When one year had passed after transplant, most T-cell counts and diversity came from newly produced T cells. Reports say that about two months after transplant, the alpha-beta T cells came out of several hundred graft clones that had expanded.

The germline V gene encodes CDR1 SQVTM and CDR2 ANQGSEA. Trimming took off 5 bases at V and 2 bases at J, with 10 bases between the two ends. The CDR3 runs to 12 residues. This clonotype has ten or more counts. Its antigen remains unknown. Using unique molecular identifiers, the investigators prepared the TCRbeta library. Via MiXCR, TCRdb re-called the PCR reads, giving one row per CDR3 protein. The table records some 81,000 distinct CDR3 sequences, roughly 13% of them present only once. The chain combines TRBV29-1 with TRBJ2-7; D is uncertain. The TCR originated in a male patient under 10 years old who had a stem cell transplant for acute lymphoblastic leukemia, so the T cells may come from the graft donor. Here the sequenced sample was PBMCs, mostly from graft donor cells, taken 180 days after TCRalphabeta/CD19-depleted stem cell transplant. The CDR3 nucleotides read TGCAGCGTTTTCAATACACCCTACGAGCAGTACTTC. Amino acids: CSVFNTPYEQYF.